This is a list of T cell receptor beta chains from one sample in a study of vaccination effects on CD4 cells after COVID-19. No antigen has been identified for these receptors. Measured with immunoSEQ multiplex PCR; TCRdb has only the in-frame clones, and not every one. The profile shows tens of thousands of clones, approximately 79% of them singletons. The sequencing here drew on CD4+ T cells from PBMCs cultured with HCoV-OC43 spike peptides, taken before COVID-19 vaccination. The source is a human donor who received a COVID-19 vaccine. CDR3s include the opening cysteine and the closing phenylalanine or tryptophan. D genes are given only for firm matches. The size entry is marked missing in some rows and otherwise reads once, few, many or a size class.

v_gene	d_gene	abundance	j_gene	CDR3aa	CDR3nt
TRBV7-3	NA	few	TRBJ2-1	CASSSYLADEQFF	TGTGCCAGCAGCTCCTACCTAGCCGATGAGCAGTTCTTC
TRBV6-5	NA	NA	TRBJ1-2	CASSPGAAGRGYTF	TGTGCCAGCAGCCCAGGGGCGGCTGGACGTGGCTACACCTTC
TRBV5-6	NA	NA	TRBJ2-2	CASSLLSGTGELFF	TGTGCCAGCAGCTTGCTATCGGGCACCGGGGAGCTGTTTTTT
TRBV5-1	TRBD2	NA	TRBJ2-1	CASSLVLAGGSDEQFF	TGCGCCAGCAGCTTGGTACTAGCGGGGGGGTCGGATGAGCAGTTCTTC
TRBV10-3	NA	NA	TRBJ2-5	CAISEPGIDSETQYF	TGTGCCATCAGTGAGCCGGGAATCGATTCAGAGACCCAGTACTTC
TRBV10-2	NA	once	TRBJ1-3	CASSEPPSGNTIYF	TGCGCCAGCAGTGAGCCCCCCTCTGGAAACACCATATATTTT
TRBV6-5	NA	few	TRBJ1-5	CASRKDNLSNQPQHF	TGTGCCAGCCGTAAGGACAACCTTAGCAATCAGCCCCAGCATTTT
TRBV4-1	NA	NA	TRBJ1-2	CASSQSPGRLSHGYTF	TGCGCCAGCAGCCAGTCACCGGGACGGCTCTCTCATGGCTACACCTTC
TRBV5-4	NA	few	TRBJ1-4	CASSLKGGNEKLFF	TGTGCCAGCAGCTTAAAGGGGGGAAATGAAAAACTGTTTTTT
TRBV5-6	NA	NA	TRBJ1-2	CASSLRGALGYTF	TGTGCCAGCAGCTTGCGGGGGGCGCTGGGCTACACCTTC
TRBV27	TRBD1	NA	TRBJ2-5	CASSPNRGETQYF	TGTGCCAGCAGTCCGAACAGGGGGGAGACCCAGTACTTC
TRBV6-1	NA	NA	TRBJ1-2	CASSENGRDGYTF	TGTGCCAGCAGTGAAAACGGACGGGATGGCTACACCTTC
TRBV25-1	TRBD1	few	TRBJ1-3	CASSDPGQGLGNTIYF	TGTGCCAGCAGTGACCCGGGACAGGGGCTTGGAAACACCATATATTTT
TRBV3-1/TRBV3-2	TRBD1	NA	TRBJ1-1	CASSPWDRGTEAFF	TGTGCCAGCAGCCCGTGGGACAGGGGAACTGAAGCTTTCTTT
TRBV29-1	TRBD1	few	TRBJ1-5	CSAWTGQINQPQHF	TGCAGCGCCTGGACAGGGCAGATCAATCAGCCCCAGCATTTT
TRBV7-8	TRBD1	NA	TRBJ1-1	CASSRRTGGVTEAFF	TGTGCCAGCAGCCGAAGGACAGGGGGCGTAACTGAAGCTTTCTTT
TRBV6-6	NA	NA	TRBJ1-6	CASTLISYNSPLHF	TGTGCCAGCACCCTTATTTCTTATAATTCACCCCTCCACTTT
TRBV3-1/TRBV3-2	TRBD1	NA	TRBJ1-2	CASSQDPTGLHYGYTF	TGTGCCAGCAGCCAAGATCCGACAGGGCTACACTATGGCTACACCTTC
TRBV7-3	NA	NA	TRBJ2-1	CASSVQSLPPVNEQFF	TGTGCCAGCAGCGTACAGAGCCTCCCCCCCGTCAATGAGCAGTTCTTC
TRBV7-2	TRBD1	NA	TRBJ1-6	CASNRQGWNSPLHF	TGTGCCAGCAACCGACAGGGATGGAATTCACCCCTCCACTTT
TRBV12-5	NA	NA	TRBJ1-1	CASAAGGTKDEAFF	TGTGCTAGCGCCGCGGGGGGGACAAAGGATGAAGCTTTCTTT
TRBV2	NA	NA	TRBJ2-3	CASSGLPHGTDTQYF	TGTGCCAGCAGCGGACTACCCCACGGCACAGATACGCAGTATTTT
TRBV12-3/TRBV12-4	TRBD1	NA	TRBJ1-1	CASRGTGGAFF	TGTGCCAGCAGGGGGACAGGAGGGGCTTTCTTT
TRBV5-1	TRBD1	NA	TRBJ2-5	CASSPRDRTEETQYF	TGCGCCAGCAGCCCCCGGGACAGGACGGAAGAGACCCAGTACTTC